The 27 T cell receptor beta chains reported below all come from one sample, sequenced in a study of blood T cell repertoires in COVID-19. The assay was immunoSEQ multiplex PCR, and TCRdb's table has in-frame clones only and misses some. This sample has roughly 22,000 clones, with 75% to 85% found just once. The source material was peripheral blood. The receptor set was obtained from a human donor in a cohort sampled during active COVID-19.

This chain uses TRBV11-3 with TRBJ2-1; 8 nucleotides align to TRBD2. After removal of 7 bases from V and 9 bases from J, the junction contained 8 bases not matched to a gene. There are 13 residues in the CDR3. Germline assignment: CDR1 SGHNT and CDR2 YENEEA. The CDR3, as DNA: TGTGCCAGCATCGGACTAGCAGCGGGTGAGCAGTTCTTC. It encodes CASIGLAAGEQFF.

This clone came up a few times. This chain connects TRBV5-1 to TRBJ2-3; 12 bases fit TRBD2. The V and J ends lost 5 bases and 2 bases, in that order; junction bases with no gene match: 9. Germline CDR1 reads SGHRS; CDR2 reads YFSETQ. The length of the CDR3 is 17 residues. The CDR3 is CASSPFRTSGNTDTQYF. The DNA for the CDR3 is TGCGCCAGCAGTCCTTTCCGGACTAGCGGGAACACAGATACGCAGTATTTT.

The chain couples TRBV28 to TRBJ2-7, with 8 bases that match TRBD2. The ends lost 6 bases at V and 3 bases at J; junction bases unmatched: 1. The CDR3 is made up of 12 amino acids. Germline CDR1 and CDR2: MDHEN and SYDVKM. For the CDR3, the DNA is TGTGCCAGCAGAACTAGCGGCTACGAGCAGTACTTC. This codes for CASRTSGYEQYF.

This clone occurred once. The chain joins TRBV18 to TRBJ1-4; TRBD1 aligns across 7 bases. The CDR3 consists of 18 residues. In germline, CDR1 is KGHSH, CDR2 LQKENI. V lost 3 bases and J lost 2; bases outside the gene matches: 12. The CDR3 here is CASSPYRPGGRTNEKLFF. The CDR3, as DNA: TGTGCCAGCTCACCCTACCGGCCAGGGGGGAGGACTAATGAAAAACTGTTTTTT.

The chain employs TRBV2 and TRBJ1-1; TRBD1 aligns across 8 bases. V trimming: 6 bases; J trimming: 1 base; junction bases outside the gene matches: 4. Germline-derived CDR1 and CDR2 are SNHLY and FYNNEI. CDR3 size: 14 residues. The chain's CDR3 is CASRATGENTEAFF. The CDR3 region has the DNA TGTGCCAGCAGGGCGACAGGGGAGAACACTGAAGCTTTCTTT.

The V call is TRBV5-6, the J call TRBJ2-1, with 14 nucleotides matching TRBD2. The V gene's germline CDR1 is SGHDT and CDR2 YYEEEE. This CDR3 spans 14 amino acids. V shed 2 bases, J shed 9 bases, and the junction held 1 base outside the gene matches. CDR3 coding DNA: TGTGCCAGCAGCTTTGGACTAGCGGGGGGTGAGCAGTTCTTC. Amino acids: CASSFGLAGGEQFF.

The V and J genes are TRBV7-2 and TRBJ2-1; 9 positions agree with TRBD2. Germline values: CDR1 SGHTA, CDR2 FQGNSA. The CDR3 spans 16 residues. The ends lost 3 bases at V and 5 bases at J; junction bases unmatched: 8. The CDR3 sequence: CASSFPASGVNNEQFF. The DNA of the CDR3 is TGTGCCAGCAGCTTCCCCGCTAGCGGGGTCAACAATGAGCAGTTCTTC.

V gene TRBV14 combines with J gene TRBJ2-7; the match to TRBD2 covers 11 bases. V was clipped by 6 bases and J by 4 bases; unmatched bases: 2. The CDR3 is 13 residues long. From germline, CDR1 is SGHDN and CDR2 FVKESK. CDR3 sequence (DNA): TGTGCCAGCAGGACTAGCGGGGATTACGAGCAGTACTTC. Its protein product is CASRTSGDYEQYF.

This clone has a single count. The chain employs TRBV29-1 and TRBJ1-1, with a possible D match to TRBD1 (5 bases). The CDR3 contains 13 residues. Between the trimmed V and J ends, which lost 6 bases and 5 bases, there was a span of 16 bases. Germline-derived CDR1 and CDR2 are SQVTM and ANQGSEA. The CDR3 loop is CSVLGLARTEAFF. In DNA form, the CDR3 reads TGCAGCGTCCTGGGGCTGGCGAGAACTGAAGCTTTCTTT.

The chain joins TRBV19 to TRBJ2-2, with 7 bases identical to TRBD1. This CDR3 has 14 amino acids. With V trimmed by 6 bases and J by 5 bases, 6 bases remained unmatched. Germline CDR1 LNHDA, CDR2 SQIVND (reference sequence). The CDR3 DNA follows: TGTGCCAGTAGCAAAGGACAGGTGACCGGGGAGCTGTTTTTT. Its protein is CASSKGQVTGELFF.

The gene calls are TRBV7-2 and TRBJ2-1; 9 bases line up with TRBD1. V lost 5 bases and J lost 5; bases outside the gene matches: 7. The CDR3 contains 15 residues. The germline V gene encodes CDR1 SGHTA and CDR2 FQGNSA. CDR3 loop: CASSAQGAINNEQFF. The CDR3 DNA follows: TGTGCCAGCAGCGCACAGGGGGCGATCAACAATGAGCAGTTCTTC.

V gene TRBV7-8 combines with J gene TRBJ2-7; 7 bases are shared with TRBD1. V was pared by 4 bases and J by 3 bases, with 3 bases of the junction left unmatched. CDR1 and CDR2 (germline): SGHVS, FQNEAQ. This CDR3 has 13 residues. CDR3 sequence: CASSWDRIYEQYF. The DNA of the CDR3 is TGTGCCAGCAGCTGGGACAGAATCTACGAGCAGTACTTC.

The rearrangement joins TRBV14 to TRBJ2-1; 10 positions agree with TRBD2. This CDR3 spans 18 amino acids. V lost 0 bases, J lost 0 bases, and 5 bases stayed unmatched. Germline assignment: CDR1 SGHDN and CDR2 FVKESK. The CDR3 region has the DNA TGTGCCAGCAGCCAAGATGGGCTAGCGGGAGTCTCCTACAATGAGCAGTTCTTC. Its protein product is CASSQDGLAGVSYNEQFF. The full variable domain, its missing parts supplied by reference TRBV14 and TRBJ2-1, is EAGVTQFPSHSVIEKGQTVTLRCDPISGHDNLYWYRRVMGKEIKFLLHFVKESKQDESGMPNNRFLAERTGGTYSTLKVQPAELEDSGVYFCASSQDGLAGVSYNEQFFGPGTRLTVL.

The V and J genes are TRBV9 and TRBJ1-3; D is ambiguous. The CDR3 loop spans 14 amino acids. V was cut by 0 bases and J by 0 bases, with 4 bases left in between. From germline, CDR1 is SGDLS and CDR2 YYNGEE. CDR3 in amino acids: CASSVGSSGNTIYF. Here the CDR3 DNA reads TGTGCCAGCAGCGTAGGGAGCTCTGGAAACACCATATATTTT.

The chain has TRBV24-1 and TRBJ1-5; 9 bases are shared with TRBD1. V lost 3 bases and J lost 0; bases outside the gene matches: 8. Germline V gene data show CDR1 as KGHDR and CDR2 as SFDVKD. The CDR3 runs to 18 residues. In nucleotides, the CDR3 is TGTGCCACCAGTGATCCTGGGACAGGGCAATATAGCAATCAGCCCCAGCATTTT. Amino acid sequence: CATSDPGTGQYSNQPQHF.

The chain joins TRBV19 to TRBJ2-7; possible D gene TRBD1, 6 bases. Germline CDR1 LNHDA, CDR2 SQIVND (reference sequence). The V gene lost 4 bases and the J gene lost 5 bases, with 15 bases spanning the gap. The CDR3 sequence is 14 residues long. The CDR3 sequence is CASSTGQFTHEQYF. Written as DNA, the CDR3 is TGTGCCAGTAGTACTGGACAGTTCACCCACGAGCAGTACTTC.

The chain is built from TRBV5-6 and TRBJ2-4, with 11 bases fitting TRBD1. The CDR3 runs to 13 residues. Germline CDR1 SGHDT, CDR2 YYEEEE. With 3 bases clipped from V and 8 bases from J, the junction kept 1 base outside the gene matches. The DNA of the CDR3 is TGTGCCAGCAGCTGGGGACAGGGGGACATTCAGTACTTC. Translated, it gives CASSWGQGDIQYF.

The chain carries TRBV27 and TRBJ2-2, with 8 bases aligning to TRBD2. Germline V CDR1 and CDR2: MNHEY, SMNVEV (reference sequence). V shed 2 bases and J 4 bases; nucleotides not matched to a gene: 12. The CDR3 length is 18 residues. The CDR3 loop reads CASSLQRGGRLFTGELFF. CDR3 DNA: TGTGCCAGCAGTTTACAGCGCGGCGGGAGGCTCTTCACCGGGGAGCTGTTTTTT.

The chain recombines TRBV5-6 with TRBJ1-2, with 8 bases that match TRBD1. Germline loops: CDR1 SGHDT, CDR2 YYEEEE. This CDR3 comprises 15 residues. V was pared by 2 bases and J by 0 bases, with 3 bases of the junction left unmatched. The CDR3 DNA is TGTGCCAGCAGCTTCGAGGGACAGGCTAACTATGGCTACACCTTC. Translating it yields CASSFEGQANYGYTF.

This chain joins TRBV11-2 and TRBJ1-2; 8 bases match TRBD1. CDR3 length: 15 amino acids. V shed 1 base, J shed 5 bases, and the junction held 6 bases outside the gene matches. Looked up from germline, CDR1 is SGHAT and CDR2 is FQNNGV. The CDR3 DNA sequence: TGTGCCAGCAGCTTAGGACAGGGGCGCCAATATGGCTACACCTTC. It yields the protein CASSLGQGRQYGYTF.

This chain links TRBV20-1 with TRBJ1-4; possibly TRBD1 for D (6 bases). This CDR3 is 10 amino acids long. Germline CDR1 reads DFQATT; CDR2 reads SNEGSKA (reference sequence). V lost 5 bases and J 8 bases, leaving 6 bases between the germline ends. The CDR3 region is CSAGQEKLFF. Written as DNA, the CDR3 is TGCAGTGCTGGACAGGAAAAACTGTTTTTT.

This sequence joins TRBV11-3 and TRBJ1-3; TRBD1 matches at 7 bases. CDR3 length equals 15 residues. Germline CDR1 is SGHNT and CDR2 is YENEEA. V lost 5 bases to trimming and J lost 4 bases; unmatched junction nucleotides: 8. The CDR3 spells CASSRPRDSGNTIYF. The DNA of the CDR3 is TGTGCCAGCAGCCGACCCCGGGACAGCGGAAACACCATATATTTT.

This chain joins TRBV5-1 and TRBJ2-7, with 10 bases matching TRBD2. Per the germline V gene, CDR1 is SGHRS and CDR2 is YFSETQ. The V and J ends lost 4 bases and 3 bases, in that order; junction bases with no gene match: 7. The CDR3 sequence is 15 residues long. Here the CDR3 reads CASSGWTSGDYEQYF. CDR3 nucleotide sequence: TGCGCCAGCAGCGGGTGGACTAGCGGTGACTACGAGCAGTACTTC.

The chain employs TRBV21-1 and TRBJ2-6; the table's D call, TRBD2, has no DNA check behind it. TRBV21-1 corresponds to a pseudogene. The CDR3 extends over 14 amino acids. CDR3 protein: CASRGGTGANVLTF. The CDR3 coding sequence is TGTGCCAGCCGGGGGGGAACTGGGGCCAACGTCCTGACTTTC.

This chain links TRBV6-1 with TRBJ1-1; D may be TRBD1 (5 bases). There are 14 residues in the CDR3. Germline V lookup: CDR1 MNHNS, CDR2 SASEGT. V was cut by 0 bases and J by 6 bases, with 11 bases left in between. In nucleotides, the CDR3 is TGTGCCAGCAGTGAAGCGCGGGGGAGGGCTGAAGCTTTCTTT. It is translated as CASSEARGRAEAFF.

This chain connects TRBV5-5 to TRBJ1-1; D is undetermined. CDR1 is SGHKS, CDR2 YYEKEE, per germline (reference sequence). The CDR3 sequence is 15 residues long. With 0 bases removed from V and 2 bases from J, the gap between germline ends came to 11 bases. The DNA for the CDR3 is TGTGCCAGCAGCTTGGCCGGCGGCGGAAACACTGAAGCTTTCTTT. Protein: CASSLAGGGNTEAFF.

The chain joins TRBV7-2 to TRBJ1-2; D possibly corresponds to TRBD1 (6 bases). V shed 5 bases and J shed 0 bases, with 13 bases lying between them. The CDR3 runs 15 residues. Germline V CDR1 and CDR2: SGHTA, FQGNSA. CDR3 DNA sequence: TGTGCCAGCAGCCCTAAAACAGGGCCTAACTATGGCTACACCTTC. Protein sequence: CASSPKTGPNYGYTF. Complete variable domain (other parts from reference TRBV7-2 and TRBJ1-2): GAGVSQSPSNKVTEKGKDVELRCDPISGHTALYWYRQSLGQGLEFLIYFQGNSAPDKSGLPSDRFSAERTGGSVSTLTIQRTQQEDSAVYLCASSPKTGPNYGYTFGSGTRLTVV.